This T cell receptor (beta chain) derives from a study of shared clonotypes between healthy human individuals (dated by TCRdb to about 2020). Background on the whole study: The cohort included three men and a couple of women between 18 and 49 years of age. Libraries were prepared and TCR repertoires were sequenced by different laboratories using diverse techniques, in order to increase sequencing depth and limit assay-specific biases. The study deeply sequenced blood TCR repertoires of five healthy adults to estimate repertoire size and the extent of clonotype sharing between individuals. Per donor, leukapheresis produced somewhere between about 0.94 and 9.5 billion PBMCs. For each donor, three plates each were used for CD4 naive and CD4 memory, two plates were used for CD8 naive, and one plate was used for CD8 memory.

V sheds 6 bases and J sheds 1 base, leaving 14 bases between their ends. Counted from cysteine to phenylalanine, this CDR3 has 15 amino acids. CDR3 DNA only is kept here, 45 bases in frame from base 1. CDR1 and CDR2 are drawn from the germline V gene: MDHEN, SYDVKM. TCR CDR3 regions were amplified from genomic DNA by multiplex PCR using the deep immunoSEQ assay. Extracted genomic DNA from each cell subset was distributed evenly across all wells of several immunoSEQ 96-well plates, and each plate was treated as a replicate. For sorted subsets, each replicate PCR was loaded with about 0.2 ug genomic DNA, equivalent to 25,000 to 30,000 T cell genomes. The purified libraries were quantified using a Qubit 3.0 fluorometer, sized with a Bioanalyzer 2100, and then quantified again using the KAPA Library Quantification kit. A separate single-read 150-cycle Illumina NextSeq 550 flow cell was used to sequence each immunoSEQ 96-well plate. Per the original workflow: The immunoSEQ output contained only junctional sequences without quality scores, so filtering could not match that applied to full-length reads. To assign V/J genes and CDR3, sequences were annotated against IMGT germline references using PyIR, a Python wrapper for IgBLAST v1.9. Reads were filtered out if the reads had weak V/J assignments (E-value above 1e-6), no CDR3, stop codons, out-of-frame junctions, or ambiguous translated residues. V3J clonotypes were defined by identical inferred V gene, J gene, and CDR3 amino acid sequence. Percentage overlap between repertoires was computed as shared unique clonotypes divided by the size of the smaller repertoire. RTK rarefaction, the Chao1 estimator, and Recon v2.1 estimates of unobserved clonotypes were used to assess repertoire richness. OLGA was used to compute generation probabilities for all TCRbeta clonotypes that the gDNA method yielded from a few donors. Imported from immuneACCESS, the table was reduced by TCRdb to in-frame sequences with V and J called. These copies leave out some clones; in studies compared against another copy, an unresolved V gene accounts for under half, and the cause of the remainder is not known. The V and J calls and clone size are taken from that table; D and trimming were inferred from the DNA. The sample contains around 690,000 clones, 90% of them found a single time. The ten largest make up around a third of the sample.

Findings and caveats that apply to the study as a whole: Across a few donors, approximately 5% of naive CD4, over 3% of naive CD8, about 2.3% of memory CD4, and approximately 0.4% of memory CD8 clonotypes were shared. Pairwise subsampling led to the expectation that sequencing depth would affect the degree of clonotype sharing among donors. Compared with non-shared clonotypes, the clonotypes found in all four sorted-subset donors had higher generation probabilities. Incomplete sequencing was indicated by rarefaction of sorted-subset datasets, despite the large sequencing depth. Larger estimated clonotype richness was generally found for naive subsets than for memory subsets. Only blood was sampled, and tissue TCR repertoires likely differ from those in blood. The genetic and exposure-history diversity represented was limited by the small number of donors.

With regard to this clone: Its antigen target is currently unknown. Base-call qualities are not available, and no considerably larger clone is one nucleotide away.

The donors were healthy, HIV-negative adults who had no recently reported acute infections or vaccinations. All donors were Caucasian adults living in Nashville, Tennessee, USA. CD8 memory samples were composed of magnetically selected CD45RO+ cells combined with CCR7-negative CD45RA+ effector memory (TemRA) cells. After blood collection by leukapheresis, PBMCs were isolated using Ficoll-Histopaque density gradient centrifugation and then cryopreserved in the vapor phase of liquid nitrogen. Purity and quantity of every magnetically sorted T cell population were checked by analytical flow cytometry. From each sorted fraction, genomic DNA was isolated and quantified by UV absorbance on a Nanodrop 2000c.

Sequencing was performed on memory CD8+ T cells from PBMCs. The label giving this sample's cell subset or site can be read as: CD45RO+ cells pooled with CCR7-negative TemRA cells. The TCR sequence derives from a man between 18 and 35 years old in good health. Some clones in this sample may be carry-over from other donors' samples. The receptor chain draws on TRBV28 and TRBJ2-3; tentative D gene TRBD1, with 6 bases matching. Here is the DNA: TGTGCCAGCAGCGGAAACCGACAGGGCACAGATACGCAGTATTTT. The translation is CASSGNRQGTDTQYF. This CDR3, with the reference TRBV28 and TRBJ2-3 proteins standing in past its ends, gives the full variable domain DVKVTQSSRYLVKRTGEKVFLECVQDMDHENMFWYRQDPGLGLRLIYFSYDVKMKEKGDIPEGYSVSREKKERFSLILESASTNQTSMYLCASSGNRQGTDTQYFGPGTRLTVL.